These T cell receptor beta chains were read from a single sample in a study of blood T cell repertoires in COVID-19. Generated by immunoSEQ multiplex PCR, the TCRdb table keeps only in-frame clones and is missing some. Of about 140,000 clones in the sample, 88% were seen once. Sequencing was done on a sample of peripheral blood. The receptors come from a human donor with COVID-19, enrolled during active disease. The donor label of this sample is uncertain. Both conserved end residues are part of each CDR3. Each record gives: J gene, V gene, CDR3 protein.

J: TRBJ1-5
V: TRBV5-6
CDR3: CASSWAEGGFYSNQPQHF

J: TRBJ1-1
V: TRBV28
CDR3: CASSFGGGIMNTEAFF

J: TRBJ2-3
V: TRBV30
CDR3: CAWRTLAGTDTQYF

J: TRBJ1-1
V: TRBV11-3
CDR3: CASSLFDRLNTEAFF

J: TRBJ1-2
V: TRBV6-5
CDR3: CASSRDRGRGTF

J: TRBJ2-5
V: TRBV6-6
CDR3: CASSQTSSGTPGETQYF

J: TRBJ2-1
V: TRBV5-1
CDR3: CASSFGLAGLNEQFF

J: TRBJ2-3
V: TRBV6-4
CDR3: CASRRLAGGTDTQYF

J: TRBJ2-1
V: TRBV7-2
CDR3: CASSVGPDRREQFF

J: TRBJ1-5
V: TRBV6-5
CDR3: CASSYSKGALPQHF

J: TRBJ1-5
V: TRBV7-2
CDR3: CASSLDRGIPNQPQHF

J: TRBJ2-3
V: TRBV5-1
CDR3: CASSLGLAGATDTQYF

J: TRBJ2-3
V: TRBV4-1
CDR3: CASSQEGTSQYF

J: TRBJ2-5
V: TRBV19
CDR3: CASSRDTNQETQYF

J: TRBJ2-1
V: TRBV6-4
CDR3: CASSGGQAGEQFF

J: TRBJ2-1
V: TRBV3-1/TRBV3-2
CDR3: CASSPDSAYNEQFF

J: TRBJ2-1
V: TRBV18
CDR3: CASSPPYRDSYNEQFF

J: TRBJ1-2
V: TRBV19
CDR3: CASSIARWPQKVKVGLPPNYGYTF

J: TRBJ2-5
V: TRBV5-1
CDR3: CASSNDREETQYF

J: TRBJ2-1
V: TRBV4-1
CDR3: CASSQEKFGLAGDYNEQFF

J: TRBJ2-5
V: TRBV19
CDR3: CASSIDRGQETQYF

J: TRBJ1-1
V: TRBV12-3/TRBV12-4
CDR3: CASRSRISPEAFF

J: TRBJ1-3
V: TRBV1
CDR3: CTSSQRDRGRNTIYF

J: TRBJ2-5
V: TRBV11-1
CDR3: CASSFSGRQETQYF

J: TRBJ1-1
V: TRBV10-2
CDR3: CASSDPGGQGNTEAFF

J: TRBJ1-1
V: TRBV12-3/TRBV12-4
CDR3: CASSFVGGTEAFF

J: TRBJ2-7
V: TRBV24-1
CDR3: CATSDARTMAYEQYF

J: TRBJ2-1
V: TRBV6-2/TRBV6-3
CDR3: CASSSLAGLQEQFF

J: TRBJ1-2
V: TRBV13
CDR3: CASSLALTARNYGYTF

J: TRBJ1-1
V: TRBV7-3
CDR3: CASSPIRNTEAFF

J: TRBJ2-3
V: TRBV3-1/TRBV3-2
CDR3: CASSPTRLADTQYF

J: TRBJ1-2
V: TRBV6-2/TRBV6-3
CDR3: CASSYSIRGQGELTNYGYTF

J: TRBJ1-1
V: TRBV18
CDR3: CASSRQENTEAFF

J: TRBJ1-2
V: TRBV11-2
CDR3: CASSPRADSTYGYTF

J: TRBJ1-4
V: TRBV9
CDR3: CASSVAPTGDEKLFF

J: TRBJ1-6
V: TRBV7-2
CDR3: CASTQEDRGNSPLHF

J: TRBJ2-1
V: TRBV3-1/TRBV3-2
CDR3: CASSRGRLETVYNEQFF

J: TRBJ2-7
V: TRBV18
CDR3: CASSPGGGPEQYF

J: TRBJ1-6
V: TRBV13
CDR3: CASSLDSIGNSPLHF

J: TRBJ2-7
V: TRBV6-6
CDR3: CASSYSGGGYEQYF

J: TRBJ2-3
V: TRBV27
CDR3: CASSLYQGTQYF

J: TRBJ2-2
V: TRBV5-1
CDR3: CASRSGGDPGELFF

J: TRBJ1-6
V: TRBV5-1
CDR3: CASSLLSGQGTDSPLHF

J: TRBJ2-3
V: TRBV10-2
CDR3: CASSRQASTDTQYF

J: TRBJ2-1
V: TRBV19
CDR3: CASTPQGWRYNEQFF

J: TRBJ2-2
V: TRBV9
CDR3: CASSSGLDGGELFF

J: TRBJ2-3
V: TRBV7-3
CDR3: CASSTPRGRGGTDTQYF

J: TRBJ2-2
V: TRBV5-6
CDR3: CASRGRRTGELFF

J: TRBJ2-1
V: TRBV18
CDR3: CASSRSHNEQFF

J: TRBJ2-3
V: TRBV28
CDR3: CASNIESTDTQYF

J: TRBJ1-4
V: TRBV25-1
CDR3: CASSEGGWDEKLFF

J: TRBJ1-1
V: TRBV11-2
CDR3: CASSLAGVDTEAFF

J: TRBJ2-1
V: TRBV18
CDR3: CASSPLSGEQFF

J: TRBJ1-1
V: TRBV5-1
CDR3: CASSLFGQGETEAFF

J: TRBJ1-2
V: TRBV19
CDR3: CASRGQSNYGYTF

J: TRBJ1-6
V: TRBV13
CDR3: CASSLTTGSSYNSPLHF

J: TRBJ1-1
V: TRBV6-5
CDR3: CASSITAEAFF

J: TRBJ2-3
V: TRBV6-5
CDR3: CASKGVVDTQYF

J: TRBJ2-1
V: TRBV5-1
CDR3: CASSFRPVIVEQFF